This T cell receptor (beta chain) was identified in a study of T-cell reconstitution after alpha-beta-depleted transplantation in children. Many counts were recorded for this clonotype. Preparation of the TCRbeta library was carried out with unique molecular identifiers. TCRdb processed the PCR reads anew with MiXCR; each CDR3 protein has one entry. Of 420,000 or so distinct CDR3 sequences listed, about a tenth were seen once; the top ten hold 4.5% to 6%. CDR1 and CDR2 from the germline V gene are SGHRS and YFSETQ. Trimming removed 1 base at V and 0 bases at J, with 5 bases between. This CDR3 comprises 14 residues.

This receptor was identified in a human donor who donated a stem cell graft to a child with acute myeloid leukemia. The V and J genes are TRBV5-1 and TRBJ2-1, with a possible D match to TRBD1 (5 bases). Sample: PBMCs from the stem cell graft donor, taken from the stem cell graft. For the CDR3, the DNA is TGCGCCAGCAGCTTGCAGGGCTCCTACAATGAGCAGTTCTTC. It codes for CASSLQGSYNEQFF.